The 17 T cell receptor beta chains listed next were all sequenced from one sample in a study of PD-L1 blockade in urothelial cancer. This table comes from immunoSEQ multiplex PCR, and its TCRdb copy is limited to in-frame clones, with some not included. The sample lists tens of thousands of clones, more than 75% occurring once. Time point of the sample: pretreatment peripheral blood. This specimen was PBMCs, taken around atezolizumab (anti-PD-L1) treatment. These receptor sequences come from a man aged 60 to 75 with urothelial cancer.

This chain uses TRBV5-1 with TRBJ2-1, with D uncertain. The CDR3 is made up of 12 amino acids. Germline CDR1 SGHRS, CDR2 YFSETQ. Trimming left V 1 base short and J 6 bases short, with 5 bases between. CDR3 amino acids: CASSLLLNEQFF. Here the CDR3 DNA reads TGCGCCAGCAGCTTGCTCCTCAATGAGCAGTTCTTC.

This clone was counted a single time. The rearrangement links TRBV9 to TRBJ1-2; D may be TRBD1 (6 bases). CDR1 is SGDLS, CDR2 YYNGEE, per germline. The CDR3 contains 14 residues. V lost 2 bases and J lost 8, with 16 bases in between. DNA for the CDR3: TGTGCCAGCAGCGTTAGTCAGGGGACCGGCGGCTACACCTTC. Protein sequence: CASSVSQGTGGYTF.

Only a few counts were recorded for this clone. The chain couples TRBV30 to TRBJ2-5; D uncertain. The CDR3 is 11 residues long. CDR1 GTSNPN and CDR2 SVGIG come from the germline V gene (reference sequence). Trimming took 4 bases from V and 2 from J, leaving 5 bases between them. CDR3 protein: CAWTEQETQYF. DNA for the CDR3: TGTGCCTGGACAGAACAAGAGACCCAGTACTTC.

The CDR3 region has the DNA TGTGCCAGCAGGACCCCCCAGGGGGCGAGTTCACCCCTCCACTTT. Translated, it gives CASRTPQGASSPLHF. This chain connects TRBV6-5 to TRBJ1-6, with 8 bases matching TRBD1. The junction had 10 bases not matched to a gene; V was cut back by 6 bases and J by 9 bases. CDR1 and CDR2 (germline): MNHEY, SVGAGI. The CDR3 extends over 15 amino acids.

This clone turned up a few times. V is TRBV2 and J is TRBJ1-5; 7 bases line up with TRBD1. J gave up 1 base and V 4 bases, and 13 bases lay outside the gene matches. The CDR3 is 18 amino acids. The germline gives CDR1 SNHLY, CDR2 FYNNEI. The CDR3 region has the DNA TGTGCCAGCAGTGGACAGGGCCGGGTTCCCTTGAGCAATCAGCCCCAGCATTTT. This codes for CASSGQGRVPLSNQPQHF.

The chain combines TRBV29-1 with TRBJ2-1; possibly TRBD2 for D (5 bases). V was pared by 5 bases and J by 8 bases, with 19 bases between. Per germline, CDR1 SQVTM and CDR2 ANQGSEA. The CDR3 loop spans 14 amino acids. The CDR3 DNA reads TGCAGCGTTTCACGGGTCGGGTATAGCGATGAGCAGTTCTTC. It codes for CSVSRVGYSDEQFF.

As for this clone: Other DNA variants within this sample encode the same CDR3. The V gene is TRBV28, the J gene TRBJ2-7; a weak D match, TRBD1 (5 bases). Germline CDR1 is MDHEN and CDR2 is SYDVKM. This CDR3 region has 11 residues. V was shortened by 7 bases and J by 3 bases, with 7 bases between the two germline ends. The CDR3 bases are TGTGCCAGCACGCAGGGCTACGAGCAGTACTTC. Translated: CASTQGYEQYF. The complete variable domain, with remaining parts taken from reference TRBV28 and TRBJ2-7, reads DVKVTQSSRYLVKRTGEKVFLECVQDMDHENMFWYRQDPGLGLRLIYFSYDVKMKEKGDIPEGYSVSREKKERFSLILESASTNQTSMYLCASTQGYEQYFGPGTRLTVT.

The rearrangement uses TRBV19 and TRBJ2-3; 9 bases align to TRBD2. V lost 5 bases, J lost 2 bases, and 14 bases stayed unmatched. CDR1 is LNHDA and CDR2 is SQIVND in the germline V gene (reference sequence). CDR3 length equals 18 residues. CDR3 loop: CASSSLNGGRAFTDTQYF. In DNA, the CDR3 is TGTGCCAGTAGTTCCTTGAATGGCGGGAGGGCCTTCACAGATACGCAGTATTTT. Combining the CDR3 with reference TRBV19 and TRBJ2-3 gives the whole variable domain DGGITQSPKYLFRKEGQNVTLSCEQNLNHDAMYWYRQDPGQGLRLIYYSQIVNDFQKGDIAEGYSVSREKKESFPLTVTSAQKNPTAFYLCASSSLNGGRAFTDTQYFGPGTRLTVL.

J is TRBJ1-6 and V is TRBV5-1; 7 bases map to TRBD1. The CDR3 runs 15 residues. V was clipped by 0 bases and J by 6 bases; unmatched bases: 3. In germline, CDR1 is SGHRS, CDR2 YFSETQ. The CDR3 is CASSLEAGGNSPLHF. In nucleotides, the CDR3 is TGCGCCAGCAGCTTGGAGGCAGGGGGTAATTCACCCCTCCACTTT.

V and J are TRBV18 and TRBJ2-7; possibly TRBD2 for D (5 bases). CDR1 and CDR2 (germline): KGHSH, LQKENI. Trimming pared 2 bases from V and 3 bases from J, leaving 8 bases between. This CDR3 has 13 amino acids. The CDR3 DNA sequence: TGTGCCAGCTCACCAAGCGGACTCTACGAGCAGTACTTC. This translates into CASSPSGLYEQYF. The variable domain in full, with the rest retrieved from reference TRBV18 and TRBJ2-7, is NAGVMQNPRHLVRRRGQEARLRCSPMKGHSHVYWYRQLPEEGLKFMVYLQKENIIDESGMPKERFSAEFPKEGPSILRIQQVVRGDSAAYFCASSPSGLYEQYFGPGTRLTVT.

Comment on this clone: Different DNA sequences within this sample yield the same CDR3. This sequence joins TRBV19 and TRBJ2-1, with 10 bases that match TRBD2. The trim removed 4 bases at V and 5 bases at J, leaving 2 bases unmatched. Germline lookup yields CDR1 LNHDA and CDR2 SQIVND (reference sequence). The CDR3 runs 14 residues. Written as DNA, the CDR3 is TGTGCCAGTAGTAGGACTAGCGGAAACAATGAGCAGTTCTTC. Amino acids: CASSRTSGNNEQFF.

CDR3 protein: CASSIRQLRRGPMNTEAFF. DNA for the CDR3: TGTGCCAGCAGTATTCGACAATTACGGAGGGGGCCCATGAACACTGAAGCTTTCTTT. This sequence joins TRBV7-8 and TRBJ1-1; 7 bases align to TRBD1. V dropped 6 bases and J dropped 0; count of bases not matched to a gene: 19. The CDR3 extends over 19 amino acids. Germline lookup yields CDR1 SGHVS and CDR2 FQNEAQ. Looking up the rest from reference TRBV7-8 and TRBJ1-1 gives the full variable domain: GAGVSQSPRYKVAKRGQDVALRCDPISGHVSLFWYQQALGQGPEFLTYFQNEAQLDKSGLPSDRFFAERPEGSVSTLKIQRTQQEDSAVYLCASSIRQLRRGPMNTEAFFGQGTRLTVV.

The count of this clone is one. The chain has TRBV19 and TRBJ1-1; D is ambiguous. V was cut by 1 base and J by 4 bases, with 10 bases left in between. The CDR3 sequence is 14 residues long. Germline V lookup: CDR1 LNHDA, CDR2 SQIVND (reference sequence). CDR3 in DNA: TGTGCCAGTAGTATAGCTCACGGGAGCACTGAAGCTTTCTTT. This codes for CASSIAHGSTEAFF. Full variable domain (rest looked up from reference TRBV19 and TRBJ1-1): DGGITQSPKYLFRKEGQNVTLSCEQNLNHDAMYWYRQDPGQGLRLIYYSQIVNDFQKGDIAEGYSVSREKKESFPLTVTSAQKNPTAFYLCASSIAHGSTEAFFGQGTRLTVV.

The chain employs TRBV5-1 and TRBJ1-4; 12 nucleotides agree with TRBD1. V shed 0 bases and J 7 bases; nucleotides not matched to a gene: 4. The CDR3 runs to 16 residues. Per germline, CDR1 SGHRS and CDR2 YFSETQ. CDR3 DNA sequence: TGCGCCAGCAGCTTGGAGGGACAGGGGGCAGGTGAAAAACTGTTTTTT. Its translation: CASSLEGQGAGEKLFF.

The J gene is TRBJ2-7, the V gene TRBV11-2; TRBD1 agrees at 8 bases. The ends lost 0 bases at V and 10 bases at J; junction bases unmatched: 11. The CDR3 length is 15 residues. Germline CDR1 reads SGHAT; CDR2 reads FQNNGV. CDR3: CASSLDGLGQATQYF. CDR3 DNA: TGTGCCAGCAGCTTAGATGGTTTGGGACAGGCGACTCAGTACTTC.

The V call is TRBV19, the J call TRBJ2-7; 11 nucleotides line up with TRBD2. CDR1 LNHDA and CDR2 SQIVND come from the germline V gene (reference sequence). The CDR3 contains 15 residues. J gave up 1 base and V 4 bases, and 3 bases lay outside the gene matches. The CDR3 coding sequence is TGTGCCAGTAGTACCGCTAGCGGGGGGTCCTACGAGCAGTACTTC. It is translated as CASSTASGGSYEQYF.

This clone has a single count. The chain uses TRBV4-3 and TRBJ2-7; 10 nucleotides align to TRBD1. Germline CDR1 LGHNA, CDR2 YSLEER. The CDR3 is made up of 16 amino acids. The ends lost 0 bases at V and 3 bases at J; junction bases unmatched: 5. The CDR3 bases are TGCGCCAGCAGCCAAGAGAGAGGGGACAGGGGCTACGAGCAGTACTTC. This gives the protein CASSQERGDRGYEQYF.